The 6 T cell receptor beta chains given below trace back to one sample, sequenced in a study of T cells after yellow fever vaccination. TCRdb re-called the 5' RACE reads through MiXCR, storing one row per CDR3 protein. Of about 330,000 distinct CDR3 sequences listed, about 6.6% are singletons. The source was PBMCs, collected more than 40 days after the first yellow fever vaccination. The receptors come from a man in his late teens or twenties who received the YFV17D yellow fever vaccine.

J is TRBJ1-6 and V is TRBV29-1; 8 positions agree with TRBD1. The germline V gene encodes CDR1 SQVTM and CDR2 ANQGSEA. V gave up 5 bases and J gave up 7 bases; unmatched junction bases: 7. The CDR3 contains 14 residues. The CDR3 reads CSVSGTGGNSPLHF. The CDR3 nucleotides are TGCAGCGTTAGCGGGACAGGCGGAAATTCACCCCTCCACTTT. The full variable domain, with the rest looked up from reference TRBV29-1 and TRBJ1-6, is SAVISQKPSRDICQRGTSLTIQCQVDSQVTMMFWYRQQPGQSLTLIATANQGSEATYESGFVIDKFPISRPNLTFSTLTVSNMSPEDSSIYLCSVSGTGGNSPLHFGNGTRLTVT.

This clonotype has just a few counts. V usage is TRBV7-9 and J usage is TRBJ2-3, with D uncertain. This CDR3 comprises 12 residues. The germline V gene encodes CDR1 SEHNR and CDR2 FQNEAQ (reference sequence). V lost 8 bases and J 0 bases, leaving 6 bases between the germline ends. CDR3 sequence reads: CASGSSTDTQYF. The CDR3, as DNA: TGTGCCAGCGGATCTAGCACAGATACGCAGTATTTT.

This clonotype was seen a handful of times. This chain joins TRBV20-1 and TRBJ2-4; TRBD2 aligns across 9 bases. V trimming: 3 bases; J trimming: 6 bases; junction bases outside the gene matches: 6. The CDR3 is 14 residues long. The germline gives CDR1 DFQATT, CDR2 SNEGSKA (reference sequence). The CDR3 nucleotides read TGCAGTGCTAGTTCTAGCGGGGTTAGAAACATTCAGTACTTC. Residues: CSASSSGVRNIQYF.

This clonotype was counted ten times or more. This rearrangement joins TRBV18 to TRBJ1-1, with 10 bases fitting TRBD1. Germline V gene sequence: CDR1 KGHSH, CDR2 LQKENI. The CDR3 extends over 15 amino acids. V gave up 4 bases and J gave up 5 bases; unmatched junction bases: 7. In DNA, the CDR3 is TGTGCCAGCTCACTTCGGACAGGGGGTTGGACTGAAGCTTTCTTT. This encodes CASSLRTGGWTEAFF.

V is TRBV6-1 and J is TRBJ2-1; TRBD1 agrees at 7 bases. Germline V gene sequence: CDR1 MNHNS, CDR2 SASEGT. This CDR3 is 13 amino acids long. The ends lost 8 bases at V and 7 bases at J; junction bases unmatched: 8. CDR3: CASRTYRGNEQFF. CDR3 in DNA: TGTGCCAGCCGGACCTACAGGGGTAATGAGCAGTTCTTC.

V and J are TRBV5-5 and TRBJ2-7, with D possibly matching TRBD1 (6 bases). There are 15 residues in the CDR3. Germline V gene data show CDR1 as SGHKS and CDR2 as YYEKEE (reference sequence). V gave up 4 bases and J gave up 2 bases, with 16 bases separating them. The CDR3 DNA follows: TGTGCCAGCAGCCGCCTTACGACAGGCACCTACGAGCAGTACGTC. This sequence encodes CASSRLTTGTYEQYV.